Below, one T cell receptor beta chain is given with its context. Its antigen is as yet unknown. The entry originates in a study of T cell responses to AZD1222 COVID-19 vaccine. Study-level background: Pooling was applied to second doses at about 4 or about 12 weeks. Study-level points and caveats: Clonal diversity may have been underestimated, and the donors were mostly white British, with more females than males. Sampling that yielded the repertoires occurred only after the peak T cell response. Baseline seropositives among AZD1222 recipients totaled only 6 or 7.

Looked up from germline, CDR1 is MNHEY and CDR2 is SVGAGI. The CDR3 has 15 residues. Deletions cut 0 bases from V and 3 bases from J, with 12 bases between. Generated by immunoSEQ multiplex PCR, the TCRdb table keeps only in-frame clones and is missing some. The table shows about 170,000 clones, with 92% occurring only once. This sequence originates from an adult in good health. Sequences were derived from peripheral blood, sampled on day 0 of AZD1222 vaccination. The V and J genes are TRBV6-5 and TRBJ2-7; D is ambiguous. The CDR3 sequence is CASSYSISVGYEQYF. In nucleotides, the CDR3 is TGTGCCAGCAGTTACTCAATCAGTGTAGGCTACGAGCAGTACTTC.